This TCR beta chain was recorded in a study of T-cell reconstitution after alpha-beta-depleted transplantation in children (dated by TCRdb to the mid-2010s). Study-wide context: Using TCR repertoire profiling, the study quantitatively followed how T-cell immune reconstitution unfolded in children after TCRalphabeta/CD19-depleted allogeneic hematopoietic cell transplantation.

This clonotype was picked up many times. The antigen this receptor binds is unknown. Per-nucleotide qualities are absent, and no much larger clonotype sits a single base away. Overall results and qualifications from the work: Apparently early alphabetaT-cell count recovery about two months after transplant reportedly relied on only several hundred rapidly expanded clones derived from non-depleted graft cells. Over subsequent months, a decline in hyperexpanded clone frequencies was noted, and after one year, T-cell counts and TCRbeta diversity were mostly ascribed to newly produced T cells. In some patients, the high TCRbeta diversity seen at day 60 was put down to recipient T cells and intrathymic progenitors that had survived conditioning.

What this sample's treatment or condition label stands for: allogeneic hematopoietic cell transplantation with graft depleted of TCRalphabeta T cells and CD19 B cells. Transplant recipients were children who received TCRalphabeta/CD19-depleted allogeneic hematopoietic cell grafts. Library generation was performed with PCR. TCRdb records Illumina HiSeq 2500 as the sequencer. To normalize quantification of the TCRbeta repertoire, the TCR libraries were built with molecular barcoding that relied on unique molecular identifiers. Using fastp trimming at Q25 and MiXCR clonotype assembly, TCRdb reanalyzed the public sequencing data and kept in-frame beta chains. Rows are unified per CDR3 protein, each entry keeping the most common DNA and genes. The sample data list fewer than 550,000 distinct CDR3 sequences, and around 10% of these were observed just once. Clones ranked in the top ten supply 12% to 15% of the sample.

The clonotype was recovered from a female patient aged 2-9 years who had a stem cell transplant for aplastic anemia, so the T cells may come from the graft donor. Sequencing was performed on PBMCs, mostly from graft donor cells, taken 180 days after TCRalphabeta/CD19-depleted stem cell transplant.

The DNA sequence is given as TGCAGTGCTAGAGCGGGGTGGGAGACCCAGTACTTC. It specifies CSARAGWETQYF. The sequence joins TRBV20-1 to TRBJ2-5; tentative D gene TRBD2, with 5 bases matching. Measured from the cysteine to the phenylalanine, the CDR3 is 12 residues long. The read is trimmed to its CDR3 DNA, 36 bases read in frame from base 1. The junction carries 8 bases between V and J, which are trimmed by 1 base and 5 bases respectively. Per the germline V gene (reference sequence), DFQATT is the CDR1 and SNEGSKA is the CDR2.